The clone carrying this T cell receptor (beta chain) came up once. Its specificity is unknown. This entry is derived from a study of shared clonotypes between healthy human individuals. General study findings and limits: In general, naive subsets displayed greater estimated richness than memory subsets did.

With 2 bases clipped from V and 2 bases from J, the junction kept 13 bases outside the gene matches. Germline V gives CDR1 KGHSH, CDR2 LQKENI. This CDR3 is 20 amino acids long. The method was immunoSEQ multiplex PCR; TCRdb's version includes in-frame clones alone and lacks a portion of them. The sample has some 1,600,000 clones, approximately 98% seen once. The chain has TRBV18 and TRBJ2-7; 15 nucleotides match TRBD2. The TCR was taken from a young man in good health. Sequencing was performed on naive CD4+ T cells sorted from blood. Subset: CD45RA+ positively selected. In DNA form, the CDR3 reads TGTGCCAGCTCACCAGAGGTTGGACTAGCGGGAGGGCCTAGGACCTACGAGCAGTACTTC. Translated, it gives CASSPEVGLAGGPRTYEQYF.